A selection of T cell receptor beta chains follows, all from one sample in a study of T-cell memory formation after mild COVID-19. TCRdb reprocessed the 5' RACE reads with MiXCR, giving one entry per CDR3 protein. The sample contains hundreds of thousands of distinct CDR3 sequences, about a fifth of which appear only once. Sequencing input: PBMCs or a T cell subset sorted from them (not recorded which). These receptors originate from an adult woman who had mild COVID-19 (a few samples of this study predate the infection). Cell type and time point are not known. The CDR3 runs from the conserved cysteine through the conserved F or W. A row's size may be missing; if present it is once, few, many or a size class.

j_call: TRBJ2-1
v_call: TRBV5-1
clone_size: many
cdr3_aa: CASSLQPSSYNEQFF

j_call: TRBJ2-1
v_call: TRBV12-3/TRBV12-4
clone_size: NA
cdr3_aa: CASSLKGHSFYNEQFF

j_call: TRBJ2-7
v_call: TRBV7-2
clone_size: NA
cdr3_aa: CASSPEARSYEQYF

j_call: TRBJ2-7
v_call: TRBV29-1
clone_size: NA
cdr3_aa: CSVESGTGSYEQYF

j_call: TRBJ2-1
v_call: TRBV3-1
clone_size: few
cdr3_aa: CASSQAHNTRFF

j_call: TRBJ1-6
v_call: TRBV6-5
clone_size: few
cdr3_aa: CASSYSRGGNSPLHF

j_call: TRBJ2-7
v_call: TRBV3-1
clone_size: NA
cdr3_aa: CASSQRTAGEQYF

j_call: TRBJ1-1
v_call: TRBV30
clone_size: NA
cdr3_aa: CAGGQGSTEAFF

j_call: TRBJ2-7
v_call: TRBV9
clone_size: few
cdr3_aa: CASSVEGRGAHEQYF

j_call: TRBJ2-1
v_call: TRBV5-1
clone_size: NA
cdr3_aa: CASSSDGGSYNEQFF

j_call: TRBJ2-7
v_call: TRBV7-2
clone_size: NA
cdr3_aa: CASTPGAREEQYF

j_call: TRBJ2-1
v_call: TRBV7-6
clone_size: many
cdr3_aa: CASSRTSGGGGEQFF

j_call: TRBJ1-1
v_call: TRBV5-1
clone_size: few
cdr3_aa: CASSGQTGDTEAFF

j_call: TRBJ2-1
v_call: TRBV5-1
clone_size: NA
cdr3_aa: CASSLGLRTSGQYNEQFF

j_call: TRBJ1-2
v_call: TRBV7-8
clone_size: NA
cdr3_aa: CASSLTPLRGANGYTF

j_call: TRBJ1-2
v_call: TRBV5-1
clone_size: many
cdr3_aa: CASSVSPTGAYGYTF